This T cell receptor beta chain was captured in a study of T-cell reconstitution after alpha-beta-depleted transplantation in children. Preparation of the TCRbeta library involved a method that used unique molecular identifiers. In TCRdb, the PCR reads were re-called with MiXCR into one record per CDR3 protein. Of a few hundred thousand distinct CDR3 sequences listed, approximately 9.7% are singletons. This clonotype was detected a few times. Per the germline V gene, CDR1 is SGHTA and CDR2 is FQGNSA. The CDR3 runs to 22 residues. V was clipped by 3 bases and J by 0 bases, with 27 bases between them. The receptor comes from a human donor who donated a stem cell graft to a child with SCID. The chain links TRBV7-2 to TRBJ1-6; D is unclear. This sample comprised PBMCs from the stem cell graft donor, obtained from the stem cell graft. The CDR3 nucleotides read TGTGCCAGCAGCTTCAGTCCGATCGGGAGTCTACCGCCAAGCTCCTATAATTCACCCCTCCACTTT. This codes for CASSFSPIGSLPPSSYNSPLHF.